The sample holds one count of the clone carrying this T cell receptor beta chain. The sample originates from a study of blood T cell repertoires in COVID-19. In germline, CDR1 is GTSNPN, CDR2 SVGIG (reference sequence). The CDR3 contains 14 residues. With V trimmed by 5 bases and J by 9 bases, 13 bases remained unmatched. Original processing notes: Researchers report that nucleated cell counts were estimated from reference gene primer amplification. Assay used: immunoSEQ multiplex PCR; TCRdb lists only in-frame clones, some missing. The V and J calls and the clone size are those of that table, but D and trimming were determined from the DNA. The sample lists about 230,000 clones, 86% occurring once. In assigning cohorts, the study relied on participant-reported clinical history.

The source is a woman in her forties or fifties in a cohort exposed to, infected with or recovered from COVID-19 (not recorded which). The sequenced sample consisted of PBMCs or T cells enriched from blood (not recorded which). The genes are TRBV30 and TRBJ2-1; 7 bases match TRBD1. The CDR3 DNA reads TGTGCCTGGGGGGTACAGGGGCTAGGGGGTGAGCAGTTCTTC. It translates to CAWGVQGLGGEQFF. Together with reference TRBV30 and TRBJ2-1, the CDR3 gives the full variable domain: SQTIHQWPATLVQPVGSPLSLECTVEGTSNPNLYWYRQAAGRGLQLLFYSVGIGQISSEVPQNLSASRPQDRQFILSSKKLLLSDSGFYLCAWGVQGLGGEQFFGPGTRLTVL.